Shown below are 20 T cell receptor beta chains from a single sample sequenced in a study of blood T cell repertoires in COVID-19. The assay was immunoSEQ multiplex PCR, and TCRdb's table has in-frame clones only and misses some. In the table there are around 300,000 clones, about 91% of which are singletons. Sequencing was carried out using peripheral blood. All receptors come from a woman aged 30 to 39 with COVID-19, enrolled during active disease.

DNA of the CDR3: TGTGCCACCAGTGATTTATATACGAGACAGGGGGCGTATGGCTACACCTTC. It specifies CATSDLYTRQGAYGYTF. The V call is TRBV24-1, the J call TRBJ1-2; 10 bases map to TRBD1. V dropped 1 base and J dropped 5; count of bases not matched to a gene: 9. CDR1 is KGHDR, CDR2 SFDVKD, per germline. The CDR3 totals 17 residues.

The V and J genes are TRBV6-5 and TRBJ1-6; unclear D gene. The germline CDR1 and CDR2 sequences are MNHEY and SVGAGI. The CDR3 contains 15 residues. Trimming left V 0 bases short and J 9 bases short, with 12 bases between. The CDR3: CASSYSSSSLSPLHF. Written as DNA, the CDR3 is TGTGCCAGCAGTTACTCGTCCAGTAGCCTTTCACCCCTCCACTTT.

In this sample, this clone turned up once. V gene TRBV4-1 combines with J gene TRBJ1-6; D is possibly TRBD1 (5 bases). The CDR3 contains 16 residues. Per the germline V gene, CDR1 is MGHRA and CDR2 is YSYEKL. V lost 1 base and J lost 8, with 15 bases in between. CDR3 in amino acids: CASSQGSGAGYSPLHF. DNA of the CDR3: TGCGCCAGCAGCCAAGGGAGCGGGGCAGGATATTCACCCCTCCACTTT.

The rearrangement links TRBV18 to TRBJ1-1, with TRBD1 matching 8 bases. V dropped 6 bases and J dropped 2; count of bases not matched to a gene: 8. The germline gives CDR1 KGHSH, CDR2 LQKENI. The CDR3 spans 15 residues. The CDR3 DNA reads TGTGCCAGCTCGGCGCTCGGACAGGGAAACACTGAAGCTTTCTTT. It codes for CASSALGQGNTEAFF.

CDR3: CASSFAGQGGSGNTIYF. The CDR3 nucleotides are TGTGCCAGCAGCTTTGCCGGACAGGGAGGCTCTGGAAACACCATATATTTT. The J gene is TRBJ1-3, the V gene TRBV7-2; TRBD1 aligns across 8 bases. V shed 3 bases and J 0 bases; nucleotides not matched to a gene: 7. This CDR3 has 17 residues. Germline CDR1 SGHTA, CDR2 FQGNSA.

This clone was seen a single time. The rearrangement joins TRBV6-5 to TRBJ2-1; D gene uncertain. The CDR3 has 14 residues. The V end lost 6 bases, the J end lost 3 bases, and 12 bases lay between the germline ends. Germline CDR1 reads MNHEY; CDR2 reads SVGAGI. The CDR3 region is CASRNSPNYNEQFF. DNA of the CDR3: TGTGCCAGCAGAAACAGCCCCAACTACAATGAGCAGTTCTTC.

The chain links TRBV7-9 to TRBJ1-4; TRBD1 matches 7 bases. This CDR3 spans 16 amino acids. The junction had 11 bases not matched to a gene; V was cut back by 6 bases and J by 4 bases. Per the germline V gene, CDR1 is SEHNR and CDR2 is FQNEAQ (reference sequence). CDR3 loop: CASRGQRPGINEKLFF. Written as DNA, the CDR3 is TGTGCCAGCAGGGGACAGCGGCCGGGAATTAATGAAAAACTGTTTTTT.

The chain employs TRBV18 and TRBJ1-4, with 10 positions matching TRBD1. Per germline, CDR1 KGHSH and CDR2 LQKENI. The length of the CDR3 is 15 residues. V trimming: 2 bases; J trimming: 7 bases; junction bases outside the gene matches: 4. In nucleotides, the CDR3 is TGTGCCAGCTCACCAAGGACAGGGGGAACTGAAAAACTGTTTTTT. It is translated as CASSPRTGGTEKLFF.

The chain has TRBV6-5 and TRBJ1-5, with a possible D match to TRBD1 (5 bases). Trimming removed 5 bases from V and 6 bases from J, with 14 bases in between. The CDR3 is 14 residues long. Per germline, CDR1 MNHEY and CDR2 SVGAGI. Here the CDR3 DNA reads TGTGCCAGCAGTCCGGGACCGGGGGGTCAGCCCCAGCATTTT. It encodes CASSPGPGGQPQHF.

The chain carries TRBV24-1 and TRBJ2-5, with 9 bases that match TRBD1. The germline V gene has CDR1 KGHDR and CDR2 SFDVKD. The CDR3 totals 15 residues. The J segment lost 4 bases and the V segment lost 5 bases, leaving 7 bases of the junction unmatched. The CDR3 sequence: CATSAGTGYRETQYF. In DNA form, the CDR3 reads TGTGCCACCAGTGCCGGGACAGGGTATCGAGAGACCCAGTACTTC.

This clone has just a few counts. The chain is built from TRBV2 and TRBJ2-3; D unclear. The CDR3 sequence is 15 residues long. CDR1 is SNHLY, CDR2 FYNNEI, per germline. V lost 4 bases and J lost 2, with 13 bases in between. The CDR3 DNA reads as TGTGCCAGCAGTGCCGGCGGATCCTTCACAGATACGCAGTATTTT. As protein: CASSAGGSFTDTQYF.

V and J are TRBV7-9 and TRBJ2-2; 7 positions agree with TRBD1. The CDR3 contains 15 residues. The junction had 8 bases not matched to a gene; V was cut back by 6 bases and J by 4 bases. Germline CDR1 SEHNR, CDR2 FQNEAQ (reference sequence). CDR3 in amino acids: CASRPAAGGTGELFF. The CDR3 DNA is TGTGCCAGCAGGCCGGCTGCAGGGGGCACCGGGGAGCTGTTTTTT.

The V call is TRBV4-3, the J call TRBJ1-6; weak D call: TRBD1 (5 bases). The germline CDR1 and CDR2 sequences are LGHNA and YSLEER. Trimming removed 1 base from V and 10 bases from J, with 11 bases in between. There are 14 residues in the CDR3. The CDR3 DNA is TGCGCCAGCAGCCAAGGCTGGGGGAGGTCACCCCTCCACTTT. This encodes CASSQGWGRSPLHF.

V and J are TRBV9 and TRBJ1-3; D not resolved. This CDR3 region has 15 residues. The germline V gene has CDR1 SGDLS and CDR2 YYNGEE. V lost 1 base, J lost 0 bases, and 8 bases lay in between. The DNA for the CDR3 is TGTGCCAGCAGCGTATCCGGGAGCTCTGGAAACACCATATATTTT. Encoded protein: CASSVSGSSGNTIYF.

CDR3 bases: TGTGCCAGCTCACCTTTTGTGGACAGGGGGCTATCACCCCTCCACTTT. Amino acids: CASSPFVDRGLSPLHF. V usage is TRBV18 and J usage is TRBJ1-6; 11 bases line up with TRBD1. V shed 3 bases, J shed 10 bases, and the junction held 8 bases outside the gene matches. The germline V gene has CDR1 KGHSH and CDR2 LQKENI. CDR3 length: 16 residues. Filled out from reference TRBV18 and TRBJ1-6, the complete variable domain reads NAGVMQNPRHLVRRRGQEARLRCSPMKGHSHVYWYRQLPEEGLKFMVYLQKENIIDESGMPKERFSAEFPKEGPSILRIQQVVRGDSAAYFCASSPFVDRGLSPLHFGNGTRLTVT.

V and J are TRBV2 and TRBJ2-2, with D possibly TRBD1 on 6 matching bases. V was trimmed by 8 bases and J by 7 bases, leaving 14 bases between them. This CDR3 spans 13 amino acids. Germline V gene data show CDR1 as SNHLY and CDR2 as FYNNEI. The DNA for the CDR3 is TGTGCCAGCCGAACAGGGATCGTCGGGGAGCTGTTTTTT. As protein: CASRTGIVGELFF.

This clone was observed once. The chain employs TRBV15 and TRBJ1-5, with TRBD1 identical over 8 bases. Germline lookup yields CDR1 LNHNV and CDR2 YYDKDF (reference sequence). V lost 0 bases and J lost 3; bases outside the gene matches: 7. The CDR3 spans 17 residues. The CDR3 sequence is CATSRDKGTGFNQPQHF. In nucleotides, the CDR3 is TGTGCCACCAGCAGAGATAAAGGGACAGGCTTCAATCAGCCCCAGCATTTT.

The rearrangement links TRBV27 to TRBJ2-5, with 11 bases aligning to TRBD2. This CDR3 contains 14 residues. V lost 5 bases to trimming and J lost 5 bases; unmatched junction nucleotides: 4. Germline CDR1 MNHEY, CDR2 SMNVEV (reference sequence). CDR3: CASSVAGGFETQYF. DNA of the CDR3: TGTGCCAGCAGTGTAGCGGGGGGGTTTGAGACCCAGTACTTC.

The chain has TRBV5-1 and TRBJ2-1; the match to TRBD1 covers 10 bases. The J segment lost 6 bases and the V segment lost 6 bases, leaving 6 bases of the junction unmatched. CDR1 is SGHRS and CDR2 is YFSETQ in the germline V gene. CDR3 size: 14 residues. The CDR3 region is CASIGRTGGNEQFF. The CDR3 DNA is TGCGCCAGCATAGGAAGGACAGGGGGCAATGAGCAGTTCTTC. Full variable domain (remainder filled in from reference TRBV5-1 and TRBJ2-1): KAGVTQTPRYLIKTRGQQVTLSCSPISGHRSVSWYQQTPGQGLQFLFEYFSETQRNKGNFPGRFSGRQFSNSRSEMNVSTLELGDSALYLCASIGRTGGNEQFFGPGTRLTVL.

The gene calls are TRBV6-2 or TRBV6-3 and TRBJ2-5, with a possible D match to TRBD2 (6 bases). V lost 0 bases to trimming and J lost 5 bases, with 28 bases between them. CDR1 and CDR2 (germline): MNHEY, SVGEGT. The CDR3 contains 20 residues. The CDR3 spells CASSYSMTAGWIPGRETQYF. The CDR3 region has the DNA TGTGCCAGCAGTTACTCGATGACCGCGGGGTGGATACCGGGGCGGGAGACCCAGTACTTC.